Shown below are 20 T cell receptor beta chains from a single sample sequenced in a study of T cell responses to AZD1222 COVID-19 vaccine. Generated by immunoSEQ multiplex PCR, the TCRdb table keeps only in-frame clones and is missing some. Among approximately 110,000 clones, about 91% were seen once, and the ten largest hold about 4.9%. This specimen consisted of peripheral blood, obtained on day 0 of AZD1222 vaccination. These receptors were taken from an adult in good health.

CDR3 sequence reads: CASSSYSGVGQAFF. The CDR3 DNA reads TGCGCCAGCAGCTCCTACTCCGGGGTAGGACAAGCTTTCTTT. The J gene is TRBJ1-1, the V gene TRBV5-1; no firm D call. V lost 3 bases and J lost 9, with 18 bases in between. The CDR3 extends over 14 amino acids. CDR1 is SGHRS and CDR2 is YFSETQ in the germline V gene.

The table lists this clone with a few counts. The chain recombines TRBV19 with TRBJ1-4, with D possibly matching TRBD1 (5 bases). Germline lookup yields CDR1 LNHDA and CDR2 SQIVND (reference sequence). With 6 bases removed from V and 0 bases from J, the gap between germline ends came to 14 bases. The CDR3 has 16 amino acids. CDR3: CASRGLALATNEKLFF. CDR3 nucleotides: TGTGCCAGTAGGGGGCTGGCGTTAGCAACTAATGAAAAACTGTTTTTT.

The V and J genes are TRBV3-1 (or the pseudogene TRBV3-2) and TRBJ2-3; TRBD2 agrees at 13 bases. Germline-derived CDR1 and CDR2 are LGHDT and YNNKEL (reference sequence). J gave up 0 bases and V 4 bases, and 1 base lay outside the gene matches. The CDR3 covers 16 residues. The CDR3 coding sequence is TGTGCCAGCAGCCCACTAGCGGGGGGGAGCACAGATACGCAGTATTTT. As protein: CASSPLAGGSTDTQYF.

This chain joins TRBV4-1 and TRBJ2-5; 7 positions match TRBD2. From germline, CDR1 is MGHRA and CDR2 YSYEKL. The CDR3 spans 15 residues. The trim removed 0 bases at V and 4 bases at J, leaving 5 bases unmatched. The CDR3 bases are TGCGCCAGCAGCCAAGATGTGGGGGGGAGAGAGACCCAGTACTTC. As protein: CASSQDVGGRETQYF.

The chain recombines TRBV4-1 with TRBJ2-5; D may be TRBD1 or TRBD2 (5 bases each). V dropped 0 bases and J dropped 3 bases, with 8 bases sitting between them. The CDR3 sequence is 14 residues long. Germline V gene data show CDR1 as MGHRA and CDR2 as YSYEKL. DNA of the CDR3: TGCGCCAGCAGCCAAGATCAGGGAGAAGAGACCCAGTACTTC. It yields the protein CASSQDQGEETQYF.

The rearrangement joins TRBV4-1 to TRBJ2-2; D is perhaps TRBD2 (5 bases). Germline V lookup: CDR1 MGHRA, CDR2 YSYEKL. CDR3 length: 16 residues. The ends were cut back, 4 bases at V and 0 bases at J, with 12 bases in the middle. The CDR3, as DNA: TGCGCCAGCAGCCCCGAGGGCTACGCGAACACCGGGGAGCTGTTTTTT. It specifies CASSPEGYANTGELFF.

The gene calls are TRBV6-5 and TRBJ2-2; D may correspond to TRBD1 or TRBD2 (5 bases each). V gave up 4 bases and J gave up 9 bases, with 18 bases separating them. The CDR3 has 15 residues. From germline, CDR1 is MNHEY and CDR2 SVGAGI. In nucleotides, the CDR3 is TGTGCCAGCAGTTCTCCCCGGGACGACGGCCGGGAGCTGTTTTTT. It codes for CASSSPRDDGRELFF.

V usage is TRBV19 and J usage is TRBJ2-7; a weak D match, TRBD2 (7 bases). This CDR3 has 15 amino acids. Germline V gives CDR1 LNHDA, CDR2 SQIVND (reference sequence). The CDR3 nucleotides are TGTGGGATTACTTGGGGGGGCATTGGTTTCTACGAGCAGTACTTC. Encoded protein: CGITWGGIGFYEQYF.

The V call is TRBV2, the J call TRBJ1-2; D not resolved. Between the trimmed V and J ends, which lost 2 bases and 5 bases, there was a span of 9 bases. Per germline, CDR1 SNHLY and CDR2 FYNNEI. The CDR3 length is 13 residues. The CDR3 DNA reads TGTGCCAGCAGTGAATCACTTCTGTATGGCTACACCTTC. Amino acid sequence: CASSESLLYGYTF.

The V gene is TRBV11-2, the J gene TRBJ2-7; D not certain. Germline CDR1 is SGHAT and CDR2 is FQNNGV. Trimming removed 5 bases at V and 2 bases at J, with 10 bases between. The CDR3 runs 13 residues. DNA for the CDR3: TGTGCCAGCAGCCCAACAGTTCCCTACGAGCAGTACTTC. As protein: CASSPTVPYEQYF. The full variable domain, with the rest looked up from reference TRBV11-2 and TRBJ2-7, is EAGVAQSPRYKIIEKRQSVAFWCNPISGHATLYWYQQILGQGPKLLIQFQNNGVVDDSQLPKDRFSAERLKGVDSTLKIQPAKLEDSAVYLCASSPTVPYEQYFGPGTRLTVT.

The chain couples TRBV5-6 to TRBJ1-2; D possibly corresponds to TRBD1 (6 bases). Germline lookup yields CDR1 SGHDT and CDR2 YYEEEE. There are 16 residues in the CDR3. Trimming removed 0 bases from V and 5 bases from J, with 17 bases in between. The CDR3 protein is CASSLVGGAKNYGYTF. CDR3 nucleotides: TGTGCCAGCAGCTTGGTTGGGGGGGCGAAAAATTATGGCTACACCTTC.

This clone was observed a single time. The gene calls are TRBV7-3 and TRBJ1-6; the D is unclear. The V and J ends lost 1 base and 11 bases respectively, with 9 bases between them. The length of the CDR3 is 13 residues. Germline V CDR1 and CDR2: SGHTA, FQGTGA. The DNA for the CDR3 is TGTGCCAGCAGCTTAAATAGCGCGGCACCCCTCCACTTT. It codes for CASSLNSAAPLHF.

The CDR3 coding sequence is TGTGCCAGCAGTTTAGACTCCTGGGGCTACACCTTC. Its translation: CASSLDSWGYTF. This chain joins TRBV28 and TRBJ1-2; no reliable D call. This CDR3 is built from 12 residues. Between the trimmed V and J ends, which lost 2 bases and 8 bases, there was a span of 9 bases. Per germline, CDR1 MDHEN and CDR2 SYDVKM.

The chain is built from TRBV28 and TRBJ2-7; D remains unclear. Germline V lookup: CDR1 MDHEN, CDR2 SYDVKM. This CDR3 has 11 residues. V was cut by 8 bases and J by 3 bases, with 8 bases left in between. CDR3 in amino acids: CASAGSYEQYF. CDR3 DNA sequence: TGTGCCAGCGCCGGCAGCTACGAGCAGTACTTC.

The chain recombines TRBV11-2 with TRBJ2-1, with 8 positions matching TRBD2. The CDR3 consists of 15 residues. The junction had 3 bases not matched to a gene; V was cut back by 1 base and J by 4 bases. Germline V gene data show CDR1 as SGHAT and CDR2 as FQNNGV. The CDR3 coding sequence is TGTGCCAGCAGCTTAGCCGGGGGGGGATACAATGAGCAGTTCTTC. This gives the protein CASSLAGGGYNEQFF.

V usage is TRBV6-2 or TRBV6-3 and J usage is TRBJ1-2; TRBD1 matches 8 bases. This CDR3 is built from 13 residues. Trimming took 4 bases from V and 3 from J; bases not matched to a gene: 1. The germline V gene encodes CDR1 MNHEY and CDR2 SVGEGT. CDR3 sequence (DNA): TGTGCCAGCAGTTTGGACAGGGACTATGGCTACACCTTC. This sequence encodes CASSLDRDYGYTF.

The chain combines TRBV11-2 with TRBJ2-7; TRBD1 matches at 7 bases. The CDR3 consists of 14 residues. V shed 5 bases and J 2 bases; nucleotides not matched to a gene: 6. From germline, CDR1 is SGHAT and CDR2 FQNNGV. DNA of the CDR3: TGTGCCAGCAGCCTGGGACAGTCCACCTACGAGCAGTACTTC. Encoded protein: CASSLGQSTYEQYF.

The CDR3 bases are TGTGCCAGCAGTTACTCCGCAGGAATCCCCGGGGAGCTGTTTTTT. Protein sequence: CASSYSAGIPGELFF. The chain recombines TRBV6-2 or TRBV6-3 with TRBJ2-2, with D hard to call. The CDR3 totals 15 residues. Germline V gives CDR1 MNHEY, CDR2 SVGEGT. Trimming shortened V by 0 bases and J by 6 bases, and 11 bases separated the two germline ends.

The chain uses TRBV11-2 and TRBJ2-5; the D is unclear. V was pared by 2 bases and J by 5 bases, with 6 bases between. The CDR3 is 12 residues long. The germline gives CDR1 SGHAT, CDR2 FQNNGV. CDR3 residues: CASSLLGETQYF. For the CDR3, the DNA is TGTGCCAGCAGCTTATTGGGTGAGACCCAGTACTTC. The entire variable domain, with the rest obtained from reference TRBV11-2 and TRBJ2-5, is as follows: EAGVAQSPRYKIIEKRQSVAFWCNPISGHATLYWYQQILGQGPKLLIQFQNNGVVDDSQLPKDRFSAERLKGVDSTLKIQPAKLEDSAVYLCASSLLGETQYFGPGTRLLVL.

V is TRBV7-9 and J is TRBJ1-5; no firm D call. V lost 5 bases, J lost 5 bases, and 10 bases lay in between. Germline lookup yields CDR1 SEHNR and CDR2 FQNEAQ (reference sequence). The CDR3 is 13 residues long. The CDR3 DNA is TGTGCCAGCAGCGCCGACGGATATCAGCCCCAGCATTTT. Amino acids: CASSADGYQPQHF.